A single sample is the source of the 30 T cell receptor beta chains below, sequenced in a study of T cells in Graves' hyperthyroidism and ophthalmopathy. RNA transcripts yielded amplified TCR beta CDR3 regions. An initial round of RT-PCR targeting the TCR CDR3 relied on the HTBI primer set. TCRdb fed the multiplex PCR reads into MiXCR, producing one record per CDR3 protein. The data hold over 300,000 distinct CDR3 sequences, with roughly 13% observed a single time. The material sequenced was blood. The receptors stem from a woman in her 40s with Graves' ophthalmopathy.

This clonotype has a count of ten or more. This chain links TRBV20-1 with TRBJ2-5, with a weak D call TRBD1 (6 bases). V lost 0 bases and J lost 1, with 12 bases in between. Germline assignment: CDR1 DFQATT and CDR2 SNEGSKA (reference sequence). The CDR3 is made up of 15 amino acids. The CDR3 coding sequence is TGCAGTGCTAGAGATGTTGGACAGATCCAAGAGACCCAGTACTTC. Translation gives CSARDVGQIQETQYF.

This chain connects TRBV13 to TRBJ2-1; 9 bases line up with TRBD2. The J segment lost 7 bases and the V segment lost 5 bases, leaving 6 bases of the junction unmatched. Germline CDR1 is PRHDT and CDR2 is FYEKMQ (reference sequence). This CDR3 region has 14 residues. This CDR3 is CASSPAGGRNEQFF. In DNA form, the CDR3 reads TGTGCCAGCAGCCCAGCGGGAGGCAGGAATGAGCAGTTCTTC.

In this sample, this clonotype turned up many times. This rearrangement joins TRBV7-2 to TRBJ2-1; unclear D gene. CDR1 is SGHTA and CDR2 is FQGNSA in the germline V gene. Trimming left V 2 bases short and J 0 bases short, with 8 bases between. The CDR3 is 15 residues long. The CDR3 DNA reads as TGTGCCAGCAGCTTACGCCACAGCTCCTACAATGAGCAGTTCTTC. It specifies CASSLRHSSYNEQFF.

This clonotype was recorded many times. The chain links TRBV11-2 to TRBJ2-1; TRBD2 agrees at 12 bases. With 7 bases clipped from V and 4 bases from J, the junction kept 5 bases outside the gene matches. Per the germline V gene, CDR1 is SGHAT and CDR2 is FQNNGV. The CDR3 contains 15 residues. CDR3 sequence reads: CASTSGLAGYNEQFF. The CDR3 nucleotides read TGTGCCAGCACCTCTGGACTAGCGGGGTACAATGAGCAGTTCTTC.

This clonotype showed up just a few times. Being one base from a much bigger clone, this may be a read error. V gene TRBV2 combines with J gene TRBJ2-1; D remains unclear. CDR1 SNHLY and CDR2 FYNNEI come from the germline V gene. CDR3 length: 12 residues. This CDR3 reads CASTYGNYEQSF. The CDR3 nucleotides are TGTGCCAGCACGTATGGGAACTATGAGCAGTCCTTC.

In its sample, this clonotype was seen many times. The chain uses TRBV6-1 and TRBJ2-7; 8 bases line up with TRBD1. Germline CDR1 MNHNS, CDR2 SASEGT. CDR3 length: 15 residues. J was trimmed by 0 bases and V by 7 bases; bases with no gene match: 8. The CDR3 loop reads CASTVDRDPSYEQYF. CDR3 coding DNA: TGTGCCAGCACCGTGGACAGGGACCCCTCCTACGAGCAGTACTTC.

This clonotype came up many times. Here the CDR3 DNA reads TGTGCCAGCGCCTACACAGGCGGCACAGATACGCAGTATTTT. Protein product: CASAYTGGTDTQYF. The chain recombines TRBV2 with TRBJ2-3; possibly TRBD1 for D (5 bases). Germline assignment: CDR1 SNHLY and CDR2 FYNNEI. Trimming removed 8 bases at V and 1 base at J, with 13 bases between. This CDR3 contains 14 residues.

The rearrangement links TRBV7-9 to TRBJ2-2; perhaps TRBD1 as D (6 bases). The CDR3 consists of 15 residues. The V and J ends lost 0 bases and 2 bases respectively, with 7 bases between them. Germline CDR1 reads SEHNR; CDR2 reads FQNEAQ (reference sequence). The CDR3 DNA reads as TGTGCCAGCAGCTTAGCGACAGGAAACACCGGGGAGCTGTTTTTT. Its protein is CASSLATGNTGELFF.

The V call is TRBV18, the J call TRBJ2-2, with a weak D call TRBD2 (6 bases). Germline values: CDR1 KGHSH, CDR2 LQKENI. The length of the CDR3 is 16 residues. Trimming shortened V by 1 base and J by 1 base, and 10 bases separated the two germline ends. The CDR3 region has the DNA TGTGCCAGCTCACCACTCGCCGGGAGGAACACCGGGGAGCTGTTTTTT. This gives the protein CASSPLAGRNTGELFF.

This clonotype showed up many times. The rearrangement links TRBV28 to TRBJ2-6; 8 bases line up with TRBD2. Trimming cost V 5 bases and J 3 bases; bases outside gene matches: 0. Germline CDR1 is MDHEN and CDR2 is SYDVKM. The CDR3 sequence is 14 residues long. This CDR3 reads CASSRGGGANVLTF. Written as DNA, the CDR3 is TGTGCCAGCAGTCGGGGGGGTGGGGCCAACGTCCTGACTTTC.

The chain has TRBV19 and TRBJ2-1; 9 nucleotides align to TRBD2. The CDR3 is 15 amino acids. V trimming: 3 bases; J trimming: 4 bases; junction bases outside the gene matches: 4. Looked up from germline, CDR1 is LNHDA and CDR2 is SQIVND (reference sequence). The chain's CDR3 is CASSMSGGRYNEQFF. CDR3 sequence (DNA): TGTGCCAGTAGTATGAGCGGGGGGCGTTACAATGAGCAGTTCTTC.

The table lists this clonotype with a count of one. The chain links TRBV14 to TRBJ1-3, with 10 bases that match TRBD1. Germline CDR1 and CDR2: SGHDN and FVKESK. The CDR3 length is 15 residues. With V trimmed by 4 bases and J by 2 bases, 2 bases remained unmatched. DNA of the CDR3: TGTGCCAGCAGCCGGGACAGGGGAGCTGGAAACACCATATATTTT. It is translated as CASSRDRGAGNTIYF.

This clonotype was observed many times. V is TRBV6-1 and J is TRBJ1-5; the match to TRBD1 covers 7 bases. With 1 base clipped from V and 4 bases from J, the junction kept 4 bases outside the gene matches. The CDR3 runs 15 residues. The germline V gene has CDR1 MNHNS and CDR2 SASEGT. CDR3 sequence reads: CASSEGQGHNQPQHF. In DNA form, the CDR3 reads TGTGCCAGCAGTGAAGGACAGGGCCATAATCAGCCCCAGCATTTT.

This clonotype turned up a few times. The V call is TRBV12-3 or TRBV12-4, the J call TRBJ1-3; D is undetermined. This CDR3 region has 15 residues. V gave up 3 bases and J gave up 0 bases, with 9 bases separating them. CDR3 nucleotide sequence: TGTGCCAGCAGTTTGGGTGACTACTCTGGAAACACCATATATTTT. The encoded protein is CASSLGDYSGNTIYF.

CDR3 DNA: TGCAGTGCTAGAGGGGGCTGGGAGACCGGCCAGCCCCAGCATTTT. This sequence encodes CSARGGWETGQPQHF. V gene TRBV20-1 combines with J gene TRBJ1-5, with D maybe TRBD1 (5 bases). Germline V gives CDR1 DFQATT, CDR2 SNEGSKA (reference sequence). V was cut by 1 base and J by 7 bases, with 17 bases left in between. There are 15 residues in the CDR3.

Only a few counts were recorded for this clonotype. The chain recombines TRBV28 with TRBJ2-3; 10 bases are shared with TRBD2. This CDR3 has 16 residues. Germline trimming cut 4 bases from V and 3 bases from J; bases unmatched to any gene: 7. CDR1 MDHEN and CDR2 SYDVKM come from the germline V gene. The CDR3 loop reads CASSSSGSVITDTQYF. In DNA, the CDR3 is TGTGCCAGCAGTTCTAGCGGGAGTGTGATAACAGATACGCAGTATTTT.

The chain's CDR3 is CASSLGDRAQPQHF. CDR3 coding DNA: TGTGCCAGCAGCCTCGGGGACCGAGCCCAGCCCCAGCATTTT. The chain couples TRBV7-8 to TRBJ1-5, with D possibly being TRBD1 (5 bases). Germline-derived CDR1 and CDR2 are SGHVS and FQNEAQ. CDR3 length: 14 residues. Trimming removed 5 bases from V and 7 bases from J, with 15 bases in between.

Notes on this clonotype: This clone may be a read error of a much larger clone one base away. This sequence joins TRBV11-2 and TRBJ2-3, with TRBD2 matching over 8 bases. Per the germline V gene, CDR1 is SGHAT and CDR2 is FQNNGV. Unmatched junction bases numbered 6, after V lost 5 bases and J lost 5 bases. There are 14 residues in the CDR3. In nucleotides, the CDR3 is TGTGCCAGCAGCCACTCGGGGGGGGAAGATACGCAGTATTTT. It is translated as CASSHSGGEDTQYF.

This clonotype was counted ten times or more. The chain employs TRBV2 and TRBJ1-1; D unresolved. CDR1 SNHLY and CDR2 FYNNEI come from the germline V gene. This CDR3 contains 14 residues. Trimming pared 7 bases from V and 0 bases from J, leaving 12 bases between. CDR3 protein: CASMVGVVNTEAFF. As DNA, the CDR3 is TGTGCCAGCATGGTTGGGGTCGTGAACACTGAAGCTTTCTTT.

This clonotype turned up a few times. The gene calls are TRBV5-8 and TRBJ2-5; D gene uncertain. The V end lost 0 bases, the J end lost 2 bases, and 17 bases lay between the germline ends. The CDR3 runs to 17 residues. Per germline, CDR1 SGHTS and CDR2 YDEGEE. The CDR3 sequence is CASSLVFGRRLQETQYF. CDR3 sequence (DNA): TGTGCCAGCAGCTTGGTTTTCGGCAGAAGGCTACAAGAGACCCAGTACTTC.

At least ten counts were recorded for this clonotype. The chain links TRBV29-1 to TRBJ2-5, with D unclear. CDR1 is SQVTM, CDR2 ANQGSEA, per germline. Trimming left V 6 bases short and J 5 bases short, with 13 bases between. This CDR3 has 12 amino acids. The CDR3, as DNA: TGCAGCGTCCTGTATGGTGGTGAGACCCAGTACTTC. This sequence encodes CSVLYGGETQYF.

Many counts were recorded for this clonotype. The chain uses TRBV2 and TRBJ2-7; 10 positions match TRBD2. Looked up from germline, CDR1 is SNHLY and CDR2 is FYNNEI. The CDR3 consists of 14 residues. Trimming at V came to 6 bases and at J to 4 bases, leaving 6 bases not matched to a gene. The DNA of the CDR3 is TGTGCCAGCAGGACAGCGGGAGGGCCGTACGAGCAGTACTTC. As protein: CASRTAGGPYEQYF.

This clonotype was counted at least ten times. V is TRBV20-1 and J is TRBJ2-1; 10 bases align to TRBD2. The V and J ends lost 6 bases and 7 bases, in that order; junction bases with no gene match: 9. The germline CDR1 and CDR2 sequences are DFQATT and SNEGSKA (reference sequence). CDR3 length equals 14 residues. CDR3 bases: TGCAGTGCCACAGGCAGCGGGGGGGTGAATGAGCAGTTCTTC. This gives the protein CSATGSGGVNEQFF.

This clonotype was recorded many times. The chain carries TRBV14 and TRBJ2-2; no firm D call. Trimming took 4 bases from V and 5 from J, leaving 8 bases between them. The CDR3 is 13 residues long. The germline CDR1 and CDR2 sequences are SGHDN and FVKESK. As DNA, the CDR3 is TGTGCCAGCAGCCGCCAAAGGACCGGGGAGCTGTTTTTT. Its translation: CASSRQRTGELFF.

The CDR3 DNA sequence: TGTGCCAGCAGTTTAATGGTCCCCGATAATTCACCCCTCCACTTT. Amino acids: CASSLMVPDNSPLHF. The chain uses TRBV12-3 or TRBV12-4 and TRBJ1-6; D uncertain. The CDR3 consists of 15 residues. Trimming left V 2 bases short and J 5 bases short, with 10 bases between.

This clonotype has just a few counts. The V call is TRBV25-1, the J call TRBJ2-3; 8 bases agree with TRBD1. CDR1 MGHDK and CDR2 SYGVNS come from the germline V gene. CDR3 size: 15 residues. J lost 5 bases, V lost 3 bases, and 7 bases had no gene match. The CDR3 reads CASSDDRGRGDTQYF. Written as DNA, the CDR3 is TGTGCCAGCAGTGACGACAGGGGCCGGGGAGATACGCAGTATTTT.

This clonotype was seen a handful of times. DNA of the CDR3: TGTGCCACCAGTGACGGGCAGTCTTATAGCAATCAGCCCCAGCATTTT. Encoded protein: CATSDGQSYSNQPQHF. The chain recombines TRBV24-1 with TRBJ1-5; D unresolved. The V gene's germline CDR1 is KGHDR and CDR2 SFDVKD. The germline V and J ends were trimmed by 4 bases and 0 bases, with 12 bases remaining between them. CDR3 size: 16 residues.

The sample holds many counts of this clonotype. V usage is TRBV20-1 and J usage is TRBJ2-7; TRBD1 aligns across 8 bases. V trimming: 8 bases; J trimming: 2 bases; junction bases outside the gene matches: 8. The CDR3 length is 13 residues. The germline CDR1 and CDR2 sequences are DFQATT and SNEGSKA (reference sequence). CDR3 amino acids: CSLQDRVAYEQYF. CDR3 in DNA: TGCAGTCTCCAGGACAGGGTCGCCTACGAGCAGTACTTC.

This clonotype was seen many times. J is TRBJ1-2 and V is TRBV25-1, with D possibly TRBD1 on 5 matching bases. The CDR3 consists of 18 residues. V gave up 2 bases and J gave up 0 bases, with 19 bases separating them. CDR1 is MGHDK, CDR2 SYGVNS, per germline. The CDR3, as DNA: TGTGCCAGCAGTGAAGGGGGAGGAGGGATGGGCTCTAACTATGGCTACACCTTC. This translates into CASSEGGGGMGSNYGYTF.

This clonotype was counted a few times. The CDR3 here is CASSLVRDYPRTDTQYF. The DNA for the CDR3 is TGTGCCAGCAGCTTAGTCCGGGACTACCCTCGCACAGATACGCAGTATTTT. V is TRBV7-6 and J is TRBJ2-3; the match to TRBD2 covers 7 bases. V lost 1 base and J lost 1; bases outside the gene matches: 8. Germline V gives CDR1 SGHVS, CDR2 FNYEAQ. This CDR3 comprises 17 residues. Variable domain in full (rest from reference TRBV7-6 and TRBJ2-3): GAGVSQSPRYKVTKRGQDVALRCDPISGHVSLYWYRQALGQGPEFLTYFNYEAQQDKSGLPNDRFSAERPEGSISTLTIQRTEQRDSAMYRCASSLVRDYPRTDTQYFGPGTRLTVL.